This T cell receptor beta chain was identified in a study of a mutant IDH1 vaccine in newly diagnosed glioma. The trim removed 6 bases at V and 2 bases at J, leaving 9 bases unmatched. The V gene's germline CDR1 is LNHDA and CDR2 SQIVND (reference sequence). The CDR3 covers 15 residues. This clone was counted a few times. Antigen unknown. The repertoire was sequenced with immunoSEQ multiplex PCR; TCRdb's copy has only in-frame clones and lacks some. The table has tens of thousands of clones, around 73% seen once. Documented time point: week 11, during vaccination. The content of each vaccine dose was 300 ug of mutant IDH1 20-mer peptide, and topical imiquimod accompanied it.

The receptor was derived from a young woman with glioma. The sample in question was PBMCs, obtained from a glioma patient whose treatment included an IDH1 peptide vaccine. The chain links TRBV19 to TRBJ2-7; TRBD1 matches at 8 bases. Here the CDR3 reads CASRNPGQETYEQYF. CDR3 DNA sequence: TGTGCCAGTAGGAATCCGGGACAGGAGACCTACGAGCAGTACTTC.